This entry concerns a single T cell receptor beta chain. Antigen unknown. Each CDR3 protein gets one entry after TCRdb re-called the 5' RACE reads with MiXCR. The sample holds some 240,000 distinct CDR3 sequences, about 8.9% seen once. The sample belongs to a study of identical twins. Trimming took off 7 bases at V and 0 bases at J, with 13 bases between the two ends. The V gene's germline CDR1 is MGHRA and CDR2 YSYEKL. CDR3 length: 16 amino acids. General study results and limits: The models gave estimates that fell short of the out-of-frame TCR alpha sharing seen in monozygotic twins.

The same specimen was also included in a second study, on yellow fever vaccine responses in identical twins.

Sequencing was performed on CD8+ T cells sorted from blood. The sequence came from a young woman in good health. The rearrangement uses TRBV4-1 and TRBJ2-6; D gene unclear. CDR3 sequence: CASTNQISSGANVLTF. As DNA, the CDR3 is TGCGCCAGCACCAACCAAATCAGCTCTGGGGCCAACGTCCTGACTTTC.